This entry lists 2 T cell receptor beta chains sequenced from one sample in a study of cytomegalovirus exposure and HLA in healthy donors. 60 Vbeta and 13 Jbeta primers were used in PCR. Sequenced by immunoSEQ multiplex PCR; TCRdb stores in-frame clones only, minus some. The sample consists of 110,000 to 150,000 clones, roughly 71% of them appearing once. Specimen: PBMCs. These receptors were obtained from a man aged 25 to 45 in good health and CMV-seronegative.

The chain couples TRBV18 to TRBJ1-1, with 9 positions matching TRBD1. The V gene's germline CDR1 is KGHSH and CDR2 LQKENI. V lost 1 base and J lost 3; bases outside the gene matches: 0. There are 14 residues in the CDR3. As DNA, the CDR3 is TGTGCCAGCTCACCACGGACAGGGGACACTGAAGCTTTCTTT. Its translation: CASSPRTGDTEAFF. Together with reference TRBV18 and TRBJ1-1, the CDR3 gives the full variable domain: NAGVMQNPRHLVRRRGQEARLRCSPMKGHSHVYWYRQLPEEGLKFMVYLQKENIIDESGMPKERFSAEFPKEGPSILRIQQVVRGDSAAYFCASSPRTGDTEAFFGQGTRLTVV.

V and J are TRBV5-1 and TRBJ2-3; D is perhaps TRBD2 (5 bases). The CDR3 runs 12 residues. Germline V gives CDR1 SGHRS, CDR2 YFSETQ. The V end lost 7 bases, the J end lost 10 bases, and 16 bases lay between the germline ends. The CDR3 sequence is CASSMTGESQYF. The CDR3 nucleotides are TGCGCCAGCTCCATGACCGGGGAGTCGCAGTATTTT.